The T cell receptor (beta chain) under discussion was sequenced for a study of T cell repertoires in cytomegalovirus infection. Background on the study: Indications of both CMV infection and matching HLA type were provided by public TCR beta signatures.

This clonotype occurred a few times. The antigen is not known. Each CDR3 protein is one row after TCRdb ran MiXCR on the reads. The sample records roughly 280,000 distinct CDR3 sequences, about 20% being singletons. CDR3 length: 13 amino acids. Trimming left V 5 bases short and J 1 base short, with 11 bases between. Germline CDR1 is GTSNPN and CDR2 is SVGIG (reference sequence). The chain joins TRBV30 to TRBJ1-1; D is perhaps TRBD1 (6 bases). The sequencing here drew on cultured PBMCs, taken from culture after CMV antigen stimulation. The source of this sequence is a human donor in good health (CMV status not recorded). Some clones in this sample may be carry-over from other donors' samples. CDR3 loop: CAWDRFGNTEAFF. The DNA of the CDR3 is TGTGCCTGGGACAGGTTTGGGAACACTGAAGCTTTCTTT.